Presented here are 25 T cell receptor beta chains from one specimen sequenced in a study of T cells after somatic rescue of genetic block. Measured with immunoSEQ multiplex PCR; TCRdb has only the in-frame clones, and not every one. Found here are some 15,000 clones, just over 70% of them singletons; the top ten hold 14%. The sample taken for sequencing was peripheral blood mononuclear cells (PBMCs). Receptor source: a boy between 5 and 17 years old.

The chain employs TRBV5-4 and TRBJ2-2; the D is unclear. Trimming shortened V by 0 bases and J by 6 bases, and 3 bases separated the two germline ends. Germline-derived CDR1 and CDR2 are SGHNT and YYREEE (reference sequence). The CDR3 contains 12 residues. Here the CDR3 reads CASSLGAGELFF. DNA for the CDR3: TGTGCCAGCAGCTTGGGTGCCGGGGAGCTGTTTTTT.

J is TRBJ2-3 and V is TRBV6-6; maybe TRBD1 (5 bases). Germline CDR1 MNHNY, CDR2 SVGAGI (reference sequence). Trimming took 6 bases from V and 9 from J, leaving 10 bases between them. This CDR3 is 11 amino acids long. In DNA form, the CDR3 reads TGTGCCAGCAGGGGGCTCGGGACGCAGTATTTT. It is translated as CASRGLGTQYF.

The rearrangement uses TRBV5-1 and TRBJ2-5; TRBD1 matches 7 bases. The CDR3 is made up of 13 amino acids. Germline CDR1 is SGHRS and CDR2 is YFSETQ. V was pared by 7 bases and J by 1 base, with 4 bases of the junction left unmatched. The CDR3 nucleotides are TGCGCCAGCGTTGGGACAGCCCAAGAGACCCAGTACTTC. Translated: CASVGTAQETQYF.

The rearrangement uses TRBV6-5 and TRBJ2-7; tentative D call: TRBD1 (6 bases). The V and J ends lost 7 bases and 0 bases respectively, with 13 bases between them. The CDR3 is made up of 14 amino acids. CDR1 is MNHEY and CDR2 is SVGAGI in the germline V gene. This CDR3 is CASTRSGVSYEQYF. DNA for the CDR3: TGTGCCAGCACTAGGTCAGGGGTCTCCTACGAGCAGTACTTC.

The J gene is TRBJ2-7, the V gene TRBV28, with D uncertain. The CDR3 is made up of 15 amino acids. Germline values: CDR1 MDHEN, CDR2 SYDVKM. V was shortened by 4 bases and J by 0 bases, with 13 bases between the two germline ends. The CDR3 reads CASSSPAISSYEQYF. CDR3 DNA: TGTGCCAGCAGTTCTCCCGCGATTAGCTCCTACGAGCAGTACTTC.

The chain combines TRBV6-6 with TRBJ1-1; D is uncertain. This CDR3 contains 8 residues. V lost 8 bases and J 8 bases, leaving 3 bases between the germline ends. Germline V gene data show CDR1 as MNHNY and CDR2 as SVGAGI (reference sequence). The chain's CDR3 is CASLEAFF. Written as DNA, the CDR3 is TGTGCCAGCTTAGAAGCTTTCTTT.

The chain couples TRBV5-1 to TRBJ2-3, with D possibly matching TRBD1 (5 bases). Deletions cut 3 bases from V and 0 bases from J, with 8 bases between. The CDR3 is 14 residues long. CDR1 SGHRS and CDR2 YFSETQ come from the germline V gene. CDR3 sequence reads: CASSWGASTDTQYF. The CDR3 DNA is TGCGCCAGCAGCTGGGGCGCTAGCACAGATACGCAGTATTTT.

The J gene is TRBJ2-7, the V gene TRBV2, with D perhaps matching TRBD1 (5 bases). V lost 6 bases and J lost 4, with 16 bases in between. Per germline, CDR1 SNHLY and CDR2 FYNNEI. The CDR3 spans 14 residues. CDR3 sequence (DNA): TGTGCCAGCAGCGCTTGGCGGACAAAGTACGAGCAGTACTTC. Translating it yields CASSAWRTKYEQYF.

This chain connects TRBV11-2 to TRBJ1-6; the D gene is possibly TRBD1 (5 bases). The CDR3 loop spans 15 amino acids. The germline V gene encodes CDR1 SGHAT and CDR2 FQNNGV. Trimming left V 5 bases short and J 7 bases short, with 15 bases between. The CDR3 bases are TGTGCCAGCAGCGCCAGAGGGGACCCAAATTCACCCCTCCACTTT. Its protein product is CASSARGDPNSPLHF.

V and J are TRBV5-6 and TRBJ2-5; maybe TRBD2 (5 bases). This CDR3 has 15 residues. V shed 0 bases and J shed 5 bases, with 14 bases lying between them. Germline lookup yields CDR1 SGHDT and CDR2 YYEEEE. CDR3 bases: TGTGCCAGCAGCTTGGACCGAGGGATTACGGAGACCCAGTACTTC. This sequence encodes CASSLDRGITETQYF.

The chain is built from TRBV7-6 and TRBJ1-4; 7 bases align to TRBD1. Germline values: CDR1 SGHVS, CDR2 FNYEAQ. This CDR3 is 14 amino acids long. Trimming took 2 bases from V and 7 from J; bases not matched to a gene: 4. The CDR3 loop is CASSLQGVGEKLFF. In DNA, the CDR3 is TGTGCCAGCAGCTTACAGGGGGTCGGTGAAAAACTGTTTTTT. The full variable domain, in which reference TRBV7-6 and TRBJ1-4 provide the parts outside the CDR3, is GAGVSQSPRYKVTKRGQDVALRCDPISGHVSLYWYRQALGQGPEFLTYFNYEAQQDKSGLPNDRFSAERPEGSISTLTIQRTEQRDSAMYRCASSLQGVGEKLFFGSGTQLSVL.

The CDR3 is CASSFINTGELFF. Written as DNA, the CDR3 is TGTGCCAGCAGTTTCATCAACACCGGGGAGCTGTTTTTT. The J gene is TRBJ2-2, the V gene TRBV27, with unresolved D. The CDR3 contains 13 residues. Trimming left V 3 bases short and J 2 bases short, with 4 bases between. CDR1 is MNHEY and CDR2 is SMNVEV in the germline V gene (reference sequence).

This clone turned up a few times. This sequence joins TRBV2 and TRBJ1-2, with 7 bases that match TRBD1. CDR1 is SNHLY, CDR2 FYNNEI, per germline. CDR3 size: 13 residues. The V segment lost 8 bases and the J segment 4 bases; nucleotides outside the gene matches: 7. The CDR3 DNA reads TGTGCCAGCTGGGAGGGGGCAGGCTATGGCTACACCTTC. This sequence encodes CASWEGAGYGYTF. The full variable domain, in which reference TRBV2 and TRBJ1-2 provide the parts outside the CDR3, is EPEVTQTPSHQVTQMGQEVILRCVPISNHLYFYWYRQILGQKVEFLVSFYNNEISEKSEIFDDQFSVERPDGSNFTLKIRSTKLEDSAMYFCASWEGAGYGYTFGSGTRLTVV.

This rearrangement joins TRBV9 to TRBJ2-6, with TRBD1 identical over 8 bases. CDR1 SGDLS and CDR2 YYNGEE come from the germline V gene. CDR3 length: 17 residues. With 0 bases clipped from V and 2 bases from J, the junction kept 4 bases outside the gene matches. The DNA of the CDR3 is TGTGCCAGCAGCGTAGACCAGGGGGCACCTGGGGCCAACGTCCTGACTTTC. It translates to CASSVDQGAPGANVLTF.

This clone was counted a few times. The rearrangement links TRBV4-3 to TRBJ2-7; TRBD2 is a possible D gene (5 bases). This CDR3 has 15 residues. Germline V CDR1 and CDR2: LGHNA, YSLEER. Trimming left V 0 bases short and J 4 bases short, with 13 bases between. The CDR3: CASSQEDVPGYEQYF. DNA for the CDR3: TGCGCCAGCAGCCAAGAGGACGTCCCGGGGTACGAGCAGTACTTC.

This clone was seen only a few times. This chain uses TRBV7-6 with TRBJ2-7; D is perhaps TRBD2 (5 bases). The CDR3 consists of 14 residues. In germline, CDR1 is SGHVS, CDR2 FNYEAQ. The germline V and J ends were trimmed by 3 bases and 5 bases, with 14 bases remaining between them. CDR3 bases: TGTGCCAGCAGCTTGCGGGTGCTGGGGAACGAGCAGTACTTC. The encoded protein is CASSLRVLGNEQYF.

The V and J genes are TRBV7-9 and TRBJ1-6, with D possibly matching TRBD1 (6 bases). Germline CDR1 reads SEHNR; CDR2 reads FQNEAQ (reference sequence). The CDR3 has 16 amino acids. V was shortened by 2 bases and J by 7 bases, with 15 bases between the two germline ends. CDR3 bases: TGTGCCAGCAGCTTATATACCGGACAGAGGAATTCACCCCTCCACTTT. It specifies CASSLYTGQRNSPLHF.

This clone has more than one count but fewer than ten. The J gene is TRBJ1-6, the V gene TRBV7-9, with D hard to call. The CDR3 totals 12 residues. Germline loops: CDR1 SEHNR, CDR2 FQNEAQ (reference sequence). V was trimmed by 3 bases and J by 7 bases, leaving 4 bases between them. CDR3 sequence: CASSFPNSPLHF. The CDR3 DNA follows: TGTGCCAGCAGCTTCCCCAATTCACCCCTCCACTTT.

The J gene is TRBJ1-2, the V gene TRBV7-2; 10 bases line up with TRBD1. This CDR3 is 14 amino acids long. V lost 5 bases to trimming and J lost 5 bases; unmatched junction nucleotides: 5. Germline CDR1 and CDR2: SGHTA and FQGNSA. Here the CDR3 DNA reads TGTGCCAGCAGCCCCCGGACAGGGGGGTATGGCTACACCTTC. Translated: CASSPRTGGYGYTF.

V and J are TRBV30 and TRBJ1-5; 7 positions match TRBD1. J was trimmed by 5 bases and V by 0 bases; bases with no gene match: 7. The CDR3 contains 15 residues. CDR1 and CDR2 from the germline V gene are GTSNPN and SVGIG (reference sequence). CDR3 protein: CAWSVQWTGYQPQHF. CDR3 DNA sequence: TGTGCCTGGAGTGTACAATGGACAGGATATCAGCCCCAGCATTTT. The variable domain in full, completed from reference TRBV30 and TRBJ1-5, reads SQTIHQWPATLVQPVGSPLSLECTVEGTSNPNLYWYRQAAGRGLQLLFYSVGIGQISSEVPQNLSASRPQDRQFILSSKKLLLSDSGFYLCAWSVQWTGYQPQHFGDGTRLSIL.

The chain recombines TRBV19 with TRBJ2-1; 10 bases match TRBD1. V dropped 5 bases and J dropped 9; count of bases not matched to a gene: 7. Germline lookup yields CDR1 LNHDA and CDR2 SQIVND (reference sequence). CDR3 length: 14 amino acids. CDR3 in amino acids: CASSPGQGVGEQFF. CDR3 sequence (DNA): TGTGCCAGTAGTCCCGGACAGGGGGTGGGTGAGCAGTTCTTC. Full variable domain (remainder filled in from reference TRBV19 and TRBJ2-1): DGGITQSPKYLFRKEGQNVTLSCEQNLNHDAMYWYRQDPGQGLRLIYYSQIVNDFQKGDIAEGYSVSREKKESFPLTVTSAQKNPTAFYLCASSPGQGVGEQFFGPGTRLTVL.

The genes are TRBV10-1 and TRBJ2-7; D perhaps matches TRBD2 (7 bases). The CDR3 length is 21 residues. The germline V and J ends were trimmed by 7 bases and 1 base, with 35 bases remaining between them. Germline V lookup: CDR1 WNHNN, CDR2 SYGVQD (reference sequence). CDR3 in DNA: TGCGCCAGCATCGCAAAGGGGGAAACAGGTGGAGTGGCGGGAGCTTCCTACGAGCAGTACTTC. It specifies CASIAKGETGGVAGASYEQYF.

This chain uses TRBV7-2 with TRBJ2-3, with 9 bases lining up with TRBD1. Germline V gene data show CDR1 as SGHTA and CDR2 as FQGNSA. The J segment lost 2 bases and the V segment lost 5 bases, leaving 8 bases of the junction unmatched. This CDR3 comprises 16 residues. Here the CDR3 reads CASSRHRDRDTDTQYF. In nucleotides, the CDR3 is TGTGCCAGCAGCCGCCACCGGGACAGGGACACAGATACGCAGTATTTT.

The chain couples TRBV14 to TRBJ2-1, with 10 positions matching TRBD2. CDR3 length: 14 residues. Germline V CDR1 and CDR2: SGHDN, FVKESK. Trimming at V came to 8 bases and at J to 5 bases, leaving 6 bases not matched to a gene. CDR3 in amino acids: CASSPSGSNNEQFF. The CDR3, as DNA: TGTGCCAGCTCCCCTAGCGGGAGTAACAATGAGCAGTTCTTC.

This clone appeared a few times. J is TRBJ1-6 and V is TRBV4-2, with 9 bases identical to TRBD1. Germline assignment: CDR1 LGHNA and CDR2 YNFKEQ. The CDR3 consists of 15 residues. The ends lost 4 bases at V and 9 bases at J; junction bases unmatched: 7. The CDR3 DNA reads as TGTGCCAGCAGCCCTTCCGACAGGGGGACTTCACCCCTCCACTTT. Protein sequence: CASSPSDRGTSPLHF.